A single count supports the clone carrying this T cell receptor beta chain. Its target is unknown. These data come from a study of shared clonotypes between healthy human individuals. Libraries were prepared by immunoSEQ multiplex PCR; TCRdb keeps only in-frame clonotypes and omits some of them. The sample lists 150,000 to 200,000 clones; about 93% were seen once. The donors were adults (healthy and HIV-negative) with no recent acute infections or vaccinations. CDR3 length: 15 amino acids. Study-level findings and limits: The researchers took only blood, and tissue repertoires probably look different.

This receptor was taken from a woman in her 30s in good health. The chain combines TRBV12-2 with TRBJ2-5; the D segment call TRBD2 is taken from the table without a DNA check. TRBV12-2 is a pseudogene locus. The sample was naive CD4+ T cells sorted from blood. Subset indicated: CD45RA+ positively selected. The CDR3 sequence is CASRPWAGGQETQYF. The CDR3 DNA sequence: TGTGCAAGTCGCCCTTGGGCGGGAGGCCAAGAGACCCAGTACTTC.